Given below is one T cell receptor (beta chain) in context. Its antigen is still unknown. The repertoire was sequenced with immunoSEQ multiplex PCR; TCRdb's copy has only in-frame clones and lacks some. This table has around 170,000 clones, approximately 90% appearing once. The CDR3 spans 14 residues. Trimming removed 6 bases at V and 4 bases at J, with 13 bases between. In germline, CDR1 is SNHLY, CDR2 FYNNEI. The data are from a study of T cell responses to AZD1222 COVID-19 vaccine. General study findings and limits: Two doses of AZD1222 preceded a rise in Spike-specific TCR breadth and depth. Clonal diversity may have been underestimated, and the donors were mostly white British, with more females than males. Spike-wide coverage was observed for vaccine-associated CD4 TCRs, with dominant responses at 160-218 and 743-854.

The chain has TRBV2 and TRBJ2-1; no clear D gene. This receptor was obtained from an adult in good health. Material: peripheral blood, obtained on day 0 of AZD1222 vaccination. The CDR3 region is CASRETVTYNEQFF. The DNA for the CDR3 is TGTGCCAGCAGGGAGACCGTAACTTACAATGAGCAGTTCTTC. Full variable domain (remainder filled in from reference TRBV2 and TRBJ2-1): EPEVTQTPSHQVTQMGQEVILRCVPISNHLYFYWYRQILGQKVEFLVSFYNNEISEKSEIFDDQFSVERPDGSNFTLKIRSTKLEDSAMYFCASRETVTYNEQFFGPGTRLTVL.